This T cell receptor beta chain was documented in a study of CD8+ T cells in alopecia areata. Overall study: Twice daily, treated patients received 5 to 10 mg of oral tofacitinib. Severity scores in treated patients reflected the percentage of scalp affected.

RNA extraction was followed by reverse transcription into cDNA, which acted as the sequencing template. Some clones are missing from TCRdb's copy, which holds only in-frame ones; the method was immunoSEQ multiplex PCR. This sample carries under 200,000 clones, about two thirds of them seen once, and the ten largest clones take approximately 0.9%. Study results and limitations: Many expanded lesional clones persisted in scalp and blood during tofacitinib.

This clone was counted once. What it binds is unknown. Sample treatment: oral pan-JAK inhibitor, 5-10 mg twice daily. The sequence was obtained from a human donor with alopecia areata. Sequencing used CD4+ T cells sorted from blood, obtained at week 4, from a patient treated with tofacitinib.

CDR3 in amino acids: CASSEPKDDQETQYF. As DNA, the CDR3 is TGTGCCAGCAGTGAACCGAAGGACGACCAAGAGACCCAGTACTTC. The V call is TRBV25-1, the J call TRBJ2-5; D gene uncertain. The V gene's germline CDR1 is MGHDK and CDR2 SYGVNS. V gave up 2 bases and J gave up 0 bases, with 10 bases separating them. The CDR3 loop spans 15 amino acids.